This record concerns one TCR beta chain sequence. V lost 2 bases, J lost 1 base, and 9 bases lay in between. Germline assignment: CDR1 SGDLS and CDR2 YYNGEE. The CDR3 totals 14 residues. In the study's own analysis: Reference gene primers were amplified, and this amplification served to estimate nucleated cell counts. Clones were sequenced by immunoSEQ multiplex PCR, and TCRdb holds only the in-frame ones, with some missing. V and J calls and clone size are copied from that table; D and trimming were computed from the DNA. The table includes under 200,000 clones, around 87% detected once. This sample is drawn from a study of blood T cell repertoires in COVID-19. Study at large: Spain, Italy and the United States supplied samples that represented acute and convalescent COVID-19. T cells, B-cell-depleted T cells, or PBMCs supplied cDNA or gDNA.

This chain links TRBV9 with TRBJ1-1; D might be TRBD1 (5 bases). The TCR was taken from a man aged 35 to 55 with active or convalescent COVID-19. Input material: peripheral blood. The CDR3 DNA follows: TGTGCCAGCAGCGTCGGACAACCGAACACTGAAGCTTTCTTT. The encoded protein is CASSVGQPNTEAFF.